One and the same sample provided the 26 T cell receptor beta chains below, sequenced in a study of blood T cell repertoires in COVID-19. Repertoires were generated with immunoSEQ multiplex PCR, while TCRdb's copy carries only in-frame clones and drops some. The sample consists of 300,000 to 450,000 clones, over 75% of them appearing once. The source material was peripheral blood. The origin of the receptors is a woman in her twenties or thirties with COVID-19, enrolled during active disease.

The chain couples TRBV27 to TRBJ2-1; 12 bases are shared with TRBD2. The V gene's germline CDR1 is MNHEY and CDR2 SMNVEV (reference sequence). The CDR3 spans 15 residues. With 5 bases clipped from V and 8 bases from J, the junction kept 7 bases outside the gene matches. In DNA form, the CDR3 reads TGTGCCAGCAGTCTCGGACTAGCGGGATCCCATGAGCAGTTCTTC. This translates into CASSLGLAGSHEQFF.

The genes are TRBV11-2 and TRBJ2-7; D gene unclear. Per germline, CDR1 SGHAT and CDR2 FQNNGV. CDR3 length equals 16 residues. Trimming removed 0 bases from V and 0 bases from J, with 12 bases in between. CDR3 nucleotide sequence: TGTGCCAGCAGCTTAGATGGTCGCGGAGTCTCCTACGAGCAGTACTTC. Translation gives CASSLDGRGVSYEQYF.

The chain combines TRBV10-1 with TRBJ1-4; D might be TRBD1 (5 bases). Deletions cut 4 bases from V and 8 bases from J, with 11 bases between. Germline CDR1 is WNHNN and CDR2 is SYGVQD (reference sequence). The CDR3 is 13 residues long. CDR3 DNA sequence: TGCGCCAGCAGTGGGACACAGCTAGAAAAACTGTTTTTT. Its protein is CASSGTQLEKLFF.

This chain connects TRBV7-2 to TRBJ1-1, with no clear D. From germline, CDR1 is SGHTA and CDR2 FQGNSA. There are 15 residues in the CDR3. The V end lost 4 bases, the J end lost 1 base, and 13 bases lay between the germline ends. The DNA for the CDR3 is TGTGCCAGCAGCTCCCGGAGGGAAGGGAACACTGAAGCTTTCTTT. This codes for CASSSRREGNTEAFF.

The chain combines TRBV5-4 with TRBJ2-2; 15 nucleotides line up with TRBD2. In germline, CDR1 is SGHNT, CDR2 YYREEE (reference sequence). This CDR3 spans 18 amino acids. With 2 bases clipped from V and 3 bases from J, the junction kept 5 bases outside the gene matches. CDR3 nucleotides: TGTGCCAGCAGCTTACCGGGACTAGCGGGAGGATACACCGGGGAGCTGTTTTTT. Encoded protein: CASSLPGLAGGYTGELFF.

The CDR3, as DNA: TGTGCCAGCTCACCCCCGATAGCAGGGGAGTATGGCTACACCTTC. Translation gives CASSPPIAGEYGYTF. V is TRBV18 and J is TRBJ1-2; D may be TRBD1 (6 bases). V was clipped by 3 bases and J by 5 bases, with 16 bases between them. Looked up from germline, CDR1 is KGHSH and CDR2 is LQKENI. The CDR3 contains 15 residues.

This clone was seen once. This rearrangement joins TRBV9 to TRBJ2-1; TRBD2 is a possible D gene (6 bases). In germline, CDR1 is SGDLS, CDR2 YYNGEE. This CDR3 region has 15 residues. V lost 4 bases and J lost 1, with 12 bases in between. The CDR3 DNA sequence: TGTGCCAGCAGCTTGGCTAGCGCGTCCTACAATGAGCAGTTCTTC. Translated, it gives CASSLASASYNEQFF.

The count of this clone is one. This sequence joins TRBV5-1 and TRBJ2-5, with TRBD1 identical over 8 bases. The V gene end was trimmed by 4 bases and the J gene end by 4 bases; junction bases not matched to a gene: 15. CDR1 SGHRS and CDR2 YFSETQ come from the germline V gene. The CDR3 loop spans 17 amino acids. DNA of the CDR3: TGCGCCAGCAGCAGAGGGGTGACAGGGGTTCGCGGAGAGACCCAGTACTTC. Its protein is CASSRGVTGVRGETQYF.

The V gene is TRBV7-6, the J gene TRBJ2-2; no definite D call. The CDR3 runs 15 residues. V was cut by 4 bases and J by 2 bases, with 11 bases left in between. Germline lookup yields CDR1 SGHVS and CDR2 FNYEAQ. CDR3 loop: CASSSSLANTGELFF. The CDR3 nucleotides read TGTGCCAGCAGCTCCTCTCTGGCAAACACCGGGGAGCTGTTTTTT.

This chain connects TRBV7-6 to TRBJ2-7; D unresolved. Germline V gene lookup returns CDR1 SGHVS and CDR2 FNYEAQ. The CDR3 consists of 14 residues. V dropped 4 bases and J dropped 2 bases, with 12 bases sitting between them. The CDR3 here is CASSSSSVTYEQYF. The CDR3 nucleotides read TGTGCCAGCAGCTCCAGTTCAGTGACCTACGAGCAGTACTTC.

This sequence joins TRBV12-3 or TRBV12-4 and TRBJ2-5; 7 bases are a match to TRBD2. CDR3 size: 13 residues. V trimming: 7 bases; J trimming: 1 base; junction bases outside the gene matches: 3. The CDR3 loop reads CASMLAVQETQYF. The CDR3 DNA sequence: TGTGCCAGCATGCTAGCGGTCCAAGAGACCCAGTACTTC.

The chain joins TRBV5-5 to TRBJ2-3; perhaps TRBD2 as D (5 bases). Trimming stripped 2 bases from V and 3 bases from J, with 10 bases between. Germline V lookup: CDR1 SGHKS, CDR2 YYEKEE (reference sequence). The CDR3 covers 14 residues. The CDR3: CASSFGGWTDTQYF. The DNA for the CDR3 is TGTGCCAGCAGCTTTGGCGGGTGGACAGATACGCAGTATTTT.

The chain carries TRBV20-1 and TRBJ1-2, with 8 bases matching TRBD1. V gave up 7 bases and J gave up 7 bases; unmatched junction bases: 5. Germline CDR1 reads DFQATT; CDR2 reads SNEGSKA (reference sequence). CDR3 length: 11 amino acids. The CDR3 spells CSDGQGPGYTF. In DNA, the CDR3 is TGCAGTGATGGACAGGGACCTGGCTACACCTTC.

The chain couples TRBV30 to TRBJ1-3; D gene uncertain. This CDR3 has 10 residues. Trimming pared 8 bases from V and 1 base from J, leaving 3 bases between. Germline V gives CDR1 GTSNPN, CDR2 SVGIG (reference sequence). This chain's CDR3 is CATSGNTIYF. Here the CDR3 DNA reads TGTGCCACATCTGGAAACACCATATATTTT.

For the CDR3, the DNA is TGTGCCAGTAAGCAGGGGACAGGGCACACAGATACGCAGTATTTT. Translation: CASKQGTGHTDTQYF. The chain employs TRBV19 and TRBJ2-3; 9 nucleotides line up with TRBD1. Looked up from germline, CDR1 is LNHDA and CDR2 is SQIVND (reference sequence). V was clipped by 7 bases and J by 2 bases; unmatched bases: 7. The CDR3 contains 15 residues. The full variable domain, rest sourced from reference TRBV19 and TRBJ2-3, is DGGITQSPKYLFRKEGQNVTLSCEQNLNHDAMYWYRQDPGQGLRLIYYSQIVNDFQKGDIAEGYSVSREKKESFPLTVTSAQKNPTAFYLCASKQGTGHTDTQYFGPGTRLTVL.

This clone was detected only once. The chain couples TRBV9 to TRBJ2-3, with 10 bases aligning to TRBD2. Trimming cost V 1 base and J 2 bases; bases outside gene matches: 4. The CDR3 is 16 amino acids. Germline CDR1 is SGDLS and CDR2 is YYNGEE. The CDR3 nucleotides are TGTGCCAGCAGCGTACGTGGGACTAGCGACACAGATACGCAGTATTTT. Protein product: CASSVRGTSDTDTQYF.

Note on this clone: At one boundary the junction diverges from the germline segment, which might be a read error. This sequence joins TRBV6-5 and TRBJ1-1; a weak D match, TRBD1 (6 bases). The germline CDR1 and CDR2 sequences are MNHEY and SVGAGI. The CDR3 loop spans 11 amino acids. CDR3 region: CASRRDTEAFF. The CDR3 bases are TGTGCCAGCAGACGGGACACCGAAGCTTTCTTT.

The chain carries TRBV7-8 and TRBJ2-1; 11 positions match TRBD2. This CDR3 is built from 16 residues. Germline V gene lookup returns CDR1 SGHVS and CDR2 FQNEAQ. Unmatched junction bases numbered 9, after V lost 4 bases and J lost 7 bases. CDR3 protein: CASSSPTSGSANEQFF. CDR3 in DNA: TGTGCCAGCAGCTCCCCCACTAGCGGGAGTGCGAATGAGCAGTTCTTC.

CDR3 nucleotide sequence: TGTGCCAGCAGCTGGGGCTACTCTGGAAACACCATATATTTT. Amino acid sequence: CASSWGYSGNTIYF. The chain is built from TRBV7-2 and TRBJ1-3; a possible D gene is TRBD1 (5 bases). Trimming left V 4 bases short and J 0 bases short, with 7 bases between. The CDR3 spans 14 residues. The germline V gene encodes CDR1 SGHTA and CDR2 FQGNSA. The full variable domain, completed using reference TRBV7-2 and TRBJ1-3, is GAGVSQSPSNKVTEKGKDVELRCDPISGHTALYWYRQSLGQGLEFLIYFQGNSAPDKSGLPSDRFSAERTGGSVSTLTIQRTQQEDSAVYLCASSWGYSGNTIYFGEGSWLTVV.

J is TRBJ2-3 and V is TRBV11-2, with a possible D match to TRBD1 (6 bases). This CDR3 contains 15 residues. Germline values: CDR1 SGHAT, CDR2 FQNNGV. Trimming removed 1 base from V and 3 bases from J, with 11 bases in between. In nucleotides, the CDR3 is TGTGCCAGCAGCTTAGTGGCACAGGGAACAGATACGCAGTATTTT. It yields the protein CASSLVAQGTDTQYF.

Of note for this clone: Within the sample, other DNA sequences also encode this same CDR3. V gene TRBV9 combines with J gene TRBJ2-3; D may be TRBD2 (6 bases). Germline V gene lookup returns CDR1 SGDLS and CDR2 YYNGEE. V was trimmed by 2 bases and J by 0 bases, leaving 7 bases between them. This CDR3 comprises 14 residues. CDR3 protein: CASSVGLSTDTQYF. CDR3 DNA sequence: TGTGCCAGCAGCGTGGGACTCAGCACAGATACGCAGTATTTT.

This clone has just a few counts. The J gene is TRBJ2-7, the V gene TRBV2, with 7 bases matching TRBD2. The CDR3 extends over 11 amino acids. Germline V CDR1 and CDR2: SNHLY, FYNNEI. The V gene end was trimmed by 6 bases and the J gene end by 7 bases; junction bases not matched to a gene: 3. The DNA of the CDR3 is TGTGCCAGCAGGCGGGAGAGGGAGCAGTACTTC. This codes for CASRREREQYF.

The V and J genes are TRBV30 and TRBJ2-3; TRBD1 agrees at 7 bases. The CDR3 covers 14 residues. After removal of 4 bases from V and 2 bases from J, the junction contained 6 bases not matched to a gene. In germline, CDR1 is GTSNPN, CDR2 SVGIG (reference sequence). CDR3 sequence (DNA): TGTGCCTGGATTCCGGACAGGAACACAGATACGCAGTATTTT. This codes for CAWIPDRNTDTQYF.

The CDR3 region has the DNA TGTGCCAGCAGTCGCACAGGGGGCGATGGTCAGCCCCAGCATTTT. Its protein product is CASSRTGGDGQPQHF. V is TRBV6-5 and J is TRBJ1-5; 9 bases fit TRBD1. The V gene's germline CDR1 is MNHEY and CDR2 SVGAGI. This CDR3 spans 15 amino acids. The J segment lost 6 bases and the V segment lost 5 bases, leaving 8 bases of the junction unmatched.

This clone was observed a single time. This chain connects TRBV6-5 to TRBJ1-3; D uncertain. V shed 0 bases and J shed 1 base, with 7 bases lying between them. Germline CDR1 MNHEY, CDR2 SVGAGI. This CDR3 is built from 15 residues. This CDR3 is CASSYSFGSGNTIYF. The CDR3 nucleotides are TGTGCCAGCAGTTACTCCTTCGGGTCTGGAAACACCATATATTTT.

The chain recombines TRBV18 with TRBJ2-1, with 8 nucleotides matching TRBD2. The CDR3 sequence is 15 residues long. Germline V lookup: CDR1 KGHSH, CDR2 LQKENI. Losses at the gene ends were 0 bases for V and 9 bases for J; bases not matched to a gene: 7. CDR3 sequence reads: CASSPPSGSYGEQFF. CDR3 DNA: TGTGCCAGCTCACCACCAAGCGGGAGTTACGGTGAGCAGTTCTTC. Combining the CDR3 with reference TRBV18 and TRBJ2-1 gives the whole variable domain NAGVMQNPRHLVRRRGQEARLRCSPMKGHSHVYWYRQLPEEGLKFMVYLQKENIIDESGMPKERFSAEFPKEGPSILRIQQVVRGDSAAYFCASSPPSGSYGEQFFGPGTRLTVL.